This record looks at one T cell receptor beta chain sequence and its context. From the RT-PCR reads, TCRdb called clonotypes with MiXCR, one entry per CDR3 protein. The table has fewer than 60,000 distinct CDR3 sequences, roughly 13% seen once. This sample stems from a study of patients and donors after allogeneic stem cell transplantation. The origin of this receptor is a human donor who was either an allogeneic HSCT recipient or a stem cell or donor lymphocyte infusion donor (not recorded which). It is not recorded whose cells these are; they may come from a transplant donor. What was sequenced was blood, either unsorted or a sorted T cell fraction (not recorded which).

Here the CDR3 DNA reads TGTGCCAGCAGTTACTTTGAACTGGCCGGGACAGGATCAAAAATTTATAGCAATCAGCCCCAGCATTTT. Translating it yields CASSYFELAGTGSKIYSNQPQHF. V and J are TRBV6-2 or TRBV6-3 and TRBJ1-5, with TRBD1 matching 8 bases. Trimming at V came to 1 base and at J to 0 bases, leaving 23 bases not matched to a gene. Germline V gene data show CDR1 as MNHEY and CDR2 as SVGEGT. The CDR3 has 23 amino acids.